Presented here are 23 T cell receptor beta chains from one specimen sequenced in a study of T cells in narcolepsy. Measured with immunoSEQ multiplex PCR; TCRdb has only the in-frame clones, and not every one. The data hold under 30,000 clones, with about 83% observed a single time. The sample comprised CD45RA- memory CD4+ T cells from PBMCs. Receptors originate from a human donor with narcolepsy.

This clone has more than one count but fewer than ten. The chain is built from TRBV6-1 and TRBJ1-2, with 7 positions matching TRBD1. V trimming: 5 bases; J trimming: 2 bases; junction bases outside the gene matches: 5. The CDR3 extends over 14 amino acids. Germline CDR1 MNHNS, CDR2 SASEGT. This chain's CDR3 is CASSPGTANYGYTF. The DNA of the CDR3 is TGTGCCAGCAGTCCCGGGACAGCAAACTATGGCTACACCTTC.

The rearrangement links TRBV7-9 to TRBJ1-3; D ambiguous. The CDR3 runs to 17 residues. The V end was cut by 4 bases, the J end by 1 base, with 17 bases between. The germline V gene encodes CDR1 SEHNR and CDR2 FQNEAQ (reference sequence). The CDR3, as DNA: TGTGCCAGCAGCTCCTCCGGGAGTTCCAGTTCTGGAAACACCATATATTTT. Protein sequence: CASSSSGSSSSGNTIYF.

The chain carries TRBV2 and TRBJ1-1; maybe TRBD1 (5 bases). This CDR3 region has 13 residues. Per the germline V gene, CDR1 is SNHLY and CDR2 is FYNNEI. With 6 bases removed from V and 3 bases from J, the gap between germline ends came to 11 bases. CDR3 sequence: CASSPGTDTEAFF. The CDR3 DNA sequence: TGTGCCAGCAGCCCCGGGACCGACACTGAAGCTTTCTTT.

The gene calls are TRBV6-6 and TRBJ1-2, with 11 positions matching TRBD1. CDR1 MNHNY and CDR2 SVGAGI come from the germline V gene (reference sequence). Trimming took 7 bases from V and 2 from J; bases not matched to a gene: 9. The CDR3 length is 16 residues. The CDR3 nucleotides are TGTGCCAGCATTAACCCGGGACAGGGGGAAAACTATGGCTACACCTTC. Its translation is CASINPGQGENYGYTF.

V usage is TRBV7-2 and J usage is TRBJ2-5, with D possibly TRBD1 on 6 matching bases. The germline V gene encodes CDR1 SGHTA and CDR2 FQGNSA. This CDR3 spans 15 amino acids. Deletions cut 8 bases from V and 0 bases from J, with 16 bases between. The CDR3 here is CASQLSGTNQETQYF. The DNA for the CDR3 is TGTGCCAGCCAACTCTCCGGGACAAACCAAGAGACCCAGTACTTC.

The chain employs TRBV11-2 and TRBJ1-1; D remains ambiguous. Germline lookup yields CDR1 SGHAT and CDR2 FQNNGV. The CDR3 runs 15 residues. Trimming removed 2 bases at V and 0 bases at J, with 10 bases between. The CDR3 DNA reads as TGTGCCAGCAGCTTAAATAGTGGAATGAACACTGAAGCTTTCTTT. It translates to CASSLNSGMNTEAFF.

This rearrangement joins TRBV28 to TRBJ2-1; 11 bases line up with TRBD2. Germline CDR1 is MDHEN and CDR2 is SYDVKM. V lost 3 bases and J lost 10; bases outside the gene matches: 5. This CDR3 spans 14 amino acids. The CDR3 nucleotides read TGTGCCAGCAGTTTTGGGACTAGCGGACTCGAGCAGTTCTTC. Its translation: CASSFGTSGLEQFF.

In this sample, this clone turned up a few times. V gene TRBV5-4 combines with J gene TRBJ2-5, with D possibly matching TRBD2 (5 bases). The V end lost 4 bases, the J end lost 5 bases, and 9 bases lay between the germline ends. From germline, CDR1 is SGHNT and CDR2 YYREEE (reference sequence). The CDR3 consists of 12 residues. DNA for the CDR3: TGTGCCAGCAGCAGGGAGCCGGAGACCCAGTACTTC. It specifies CASSREPETQYF.

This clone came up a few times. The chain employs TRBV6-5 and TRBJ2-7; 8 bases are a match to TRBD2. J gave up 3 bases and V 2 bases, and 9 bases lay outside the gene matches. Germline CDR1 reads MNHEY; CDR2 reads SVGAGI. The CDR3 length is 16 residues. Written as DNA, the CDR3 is TGTGCCAGCAGTTACCCCCCAGCGGCGGGGGGCTACGAGCAGTACTTC. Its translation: CASSYPPAAGGYEQYF.

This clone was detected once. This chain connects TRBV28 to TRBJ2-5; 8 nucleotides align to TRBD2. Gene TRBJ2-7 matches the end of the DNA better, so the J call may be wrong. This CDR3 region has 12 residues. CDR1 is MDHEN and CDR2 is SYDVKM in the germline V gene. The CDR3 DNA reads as TGTGCCAGCACAGGACTAGCAGGCGAGCAGTACTTC. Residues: CASTGLAGEQYF.

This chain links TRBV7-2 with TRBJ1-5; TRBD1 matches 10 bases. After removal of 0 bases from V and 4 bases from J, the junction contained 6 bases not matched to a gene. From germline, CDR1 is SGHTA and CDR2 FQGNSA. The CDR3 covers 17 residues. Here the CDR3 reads CASSLAGTGVLNQPQHF. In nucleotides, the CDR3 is TGTGCCAGCAGCTTAGCGGGGACAGGGGTGCTAAATCAGCCCCAGCATTTT.

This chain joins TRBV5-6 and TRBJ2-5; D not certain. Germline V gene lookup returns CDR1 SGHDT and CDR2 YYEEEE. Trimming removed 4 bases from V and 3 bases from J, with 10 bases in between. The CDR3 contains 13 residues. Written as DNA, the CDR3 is TGTGCCAGCAGCCCGGTGGTGGAAGAGACCCAGTACTTC. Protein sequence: CASSPVVEETQYF.

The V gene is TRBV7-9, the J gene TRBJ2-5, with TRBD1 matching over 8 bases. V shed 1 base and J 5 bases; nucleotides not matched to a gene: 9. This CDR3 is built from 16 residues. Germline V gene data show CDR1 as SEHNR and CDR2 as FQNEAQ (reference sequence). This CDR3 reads CASSLGDRGLRETQYF. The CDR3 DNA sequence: TGTGCCAGCAGCTTAGGCGACAGGGGCCTCCGCGAGACCCAGTACTTC.

CDR3 region: CASSSQGFGGYTF. The CDR3, as DNA: TGTGCCAGCAGCTCACAGGGGTTTGGTGGCTACACCTTC. J is TRBJ1-2 and V is TRBV6-5, with 7 bases fitting TRBD1. There are 13 residues in the CDR3. V was clipped by 6 bases and J by 7 bases; unmatched bases: 8. In germline, CDR1 is MNHEY, CDR2 SVGAGI.

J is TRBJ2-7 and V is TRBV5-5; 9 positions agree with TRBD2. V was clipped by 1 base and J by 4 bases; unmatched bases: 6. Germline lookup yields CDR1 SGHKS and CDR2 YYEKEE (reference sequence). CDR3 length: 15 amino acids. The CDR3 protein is CASSLTNSGGYEQYF. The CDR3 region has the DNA TGTGCCAGCAGCTTGACGAATAGCGGGGGATACGAGCAGTACTTC.

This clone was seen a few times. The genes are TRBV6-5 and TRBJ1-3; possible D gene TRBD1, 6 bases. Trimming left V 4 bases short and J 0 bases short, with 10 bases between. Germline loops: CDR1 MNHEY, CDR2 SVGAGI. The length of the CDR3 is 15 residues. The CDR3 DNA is TGTGCCAGCAGTTCGCTGACAGGCTCTGGAAACACCATATATTTT. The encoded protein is CASSSLTGSGNTIYF.

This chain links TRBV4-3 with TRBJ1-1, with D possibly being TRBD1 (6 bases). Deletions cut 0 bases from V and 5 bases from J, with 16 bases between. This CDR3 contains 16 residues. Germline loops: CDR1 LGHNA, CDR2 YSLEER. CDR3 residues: CASSQDLIGGKTEAFF. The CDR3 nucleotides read TGCGCCAGCAGCCAAGATCTTATTGGGGGCAAAACTGAAGCTTTCTTT.

The CDR3 spells CVVDGLAGGRGKQYF. CDR3 bases: TGTGTCGTAGATGGACTAGCGGGGGGCCGAGGAAAGCAGTATTTT. The V and J genes are TRBV28 and TRBJ2-3; 14 bases fit TRBD2. Per the germline V gene, CDR1 is MDHEN and CDR2 is SYDVKM. This CDR3 spans 15 amino acids.

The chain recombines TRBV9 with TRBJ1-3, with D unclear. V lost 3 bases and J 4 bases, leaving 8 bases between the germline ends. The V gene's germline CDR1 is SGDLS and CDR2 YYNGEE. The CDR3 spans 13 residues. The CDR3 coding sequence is TGTGCCAGCAGCGGTGGGGAGGGAAACACCATATATTTT. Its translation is CASSGGEGNTIYF.

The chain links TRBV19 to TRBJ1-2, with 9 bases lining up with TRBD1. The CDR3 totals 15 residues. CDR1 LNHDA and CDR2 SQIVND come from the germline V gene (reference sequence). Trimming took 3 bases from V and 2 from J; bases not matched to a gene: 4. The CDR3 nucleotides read TGTGCCAGTAGTATTCCTGGGACAGGGAACTATGGCTACACCTTC. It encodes CASSIPGTGNYGYTF.

CDR3 loop: CASSMTGDQPQHF. The CDR3 DNA sequence: TGTGCCAGCAGCATGACAGGGGATCAGCCCCAGCATTTT. The V call is TRBV7-9, the J call TRBJ1-5; 8 positions agree with TRBD1. V was pared by 5 bases and J by 5 bases, with 2 bases of the junction left unmatched. The CDR3 is 13 residues long. In germline, CDR1 is SEHNR, CDR2 FQNEAQ (reference sequence).

CDR3 amino acids: CASRTGAYSNQPQHF. The CDR3 DNA is TGTGCCAGTAGGACAGGGGCTTATAGCAATCAGCCCCAGCATTTT. The chain is built from TRBV19 and TRBJ1-5, with 8 bases aligning to TRBD1. The CDR3 covers 15 residues. Germline CDR1 reads LNHDA; CDR2 reads SQIVND (reference sequence). The J segment lost 0 bases and the V segment lost 6 bases, leaving 4 bases of the junction unmatched.

Here the CDR3 reads CASSPPRRVGDGYTF. In DNA form, the CDR3 reads TGTGCCAGCAGCCCCCCCAGGCGCGTAGGGGACGGCTACACCTTC. V and J are TRBV28 and TRBJ1-2; a weak D match, TRBD1 (5 bases). Germline assignment: CDR1 MDHEN and CDR2 SYDVKM. The CDR3 is 15 residues long. The germline V and J ends were trimmed by 6 bases and 8 bases, with 22 bases remaining between them.